This T cell receptor beta chain was retrieved from a study of blood T cells in healthy people across ages. It was with a sample-barcoded 5' primer and a J-beta primer mix that a second PCR of roughly 7 to 12 cycles was run. MiXCR, run by TCRdb on the 5' RACE reads, gives a single entry per CDR3 protein. The profile shows 1.4 million or so distinct CDR3 sequences, roughly 43% of them singletons. CDR1 is SGHVS, CDR2 FNYEAQ, per germline. This CDR3 has 13 amino acids. Losses at the gene ends were 5 bases for V and 6 bases for J; bases not matched to a gene: 6. This clonotype was recorded a few times. Healthy Caucasians from Russia aged about 6 to 95 served as donors. Peripheral blood was drawn, roughly 10 milliliters per donor. Isolation recovered at least 7 million PBMCs from every sample.

Sequenced input: blood. The chain links TRBV7-6 to TRBJ2-7, with 8 bases matching TRBD1. The receptor was derived from a woman younger than 35 in good health. The CDR3 region is CASSMDRAGEQYF. As DNA, the CDR3 is TGTGCCAGCAGCATGGACAGGGCTGGCGAGCAGTACTTC.